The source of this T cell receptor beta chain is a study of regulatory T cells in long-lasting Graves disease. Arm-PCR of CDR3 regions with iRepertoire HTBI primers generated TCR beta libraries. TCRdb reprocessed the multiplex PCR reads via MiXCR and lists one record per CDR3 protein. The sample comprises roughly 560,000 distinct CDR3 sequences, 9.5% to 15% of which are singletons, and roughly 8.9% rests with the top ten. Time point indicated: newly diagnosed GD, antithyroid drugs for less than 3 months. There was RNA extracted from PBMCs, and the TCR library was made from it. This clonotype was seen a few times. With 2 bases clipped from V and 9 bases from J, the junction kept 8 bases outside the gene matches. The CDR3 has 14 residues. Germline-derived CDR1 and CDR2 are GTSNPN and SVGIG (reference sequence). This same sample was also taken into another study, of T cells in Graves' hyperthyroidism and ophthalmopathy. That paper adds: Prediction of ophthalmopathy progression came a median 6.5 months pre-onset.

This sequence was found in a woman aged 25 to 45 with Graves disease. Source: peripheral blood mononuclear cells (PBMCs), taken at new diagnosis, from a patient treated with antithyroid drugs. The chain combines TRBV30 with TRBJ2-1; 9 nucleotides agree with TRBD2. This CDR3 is CAWSPGLATREQFF. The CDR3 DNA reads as TGTGCCTGGAGTCCGGGACTAGCAACGCGTGAGCAGTTCTTC.